This T cell receptor (beta chain) was observed in a study of blood T cell repertoires in COVID-19. TCRdb's table, derived via immunoSEQ multiplex PCR, lists solely in-frame clones and lacks some. This sample carries fewer than 400,000 clones, 89% of them seen once, and the ten largest clones take 4.5% to 6.5%. CDR3 length equals 17 residues. Trimming at V came to 5 bases and at J to 2 bases, leaving 11 bases not matched to a gene. Germline CDR1 SGHRS, CDR2 YFSETQ. The clonotype comes from a man aged 55 to 70 who had recovered from COVID-19. The chain recombines TRBV5-1 with TRBJ2-2; 8 nucleotides agree with TRBD1. The specimen sequenced was PBMCs or T cells enriched from blood (not recorded which). DNA for the CDR3: TGCGCCAGCAGACTAGAAACCGGGACAGGTAACACCGGGGAGCTGTTTTTT. This translates into CASRLETGTGNTGELFF.